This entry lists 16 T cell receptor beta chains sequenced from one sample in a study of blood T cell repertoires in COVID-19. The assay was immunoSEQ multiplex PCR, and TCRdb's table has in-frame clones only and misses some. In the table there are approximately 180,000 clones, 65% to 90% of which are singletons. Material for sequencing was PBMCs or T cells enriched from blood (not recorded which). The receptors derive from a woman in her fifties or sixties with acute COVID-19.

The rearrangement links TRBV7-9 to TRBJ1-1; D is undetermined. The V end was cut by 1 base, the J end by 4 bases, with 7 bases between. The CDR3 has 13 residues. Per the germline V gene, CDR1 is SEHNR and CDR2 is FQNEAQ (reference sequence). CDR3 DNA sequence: TGTGCCAGCAGCTTAGGTAGCACCACTGAAGCTTTCTTT. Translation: CASSLGSTTEAFF.

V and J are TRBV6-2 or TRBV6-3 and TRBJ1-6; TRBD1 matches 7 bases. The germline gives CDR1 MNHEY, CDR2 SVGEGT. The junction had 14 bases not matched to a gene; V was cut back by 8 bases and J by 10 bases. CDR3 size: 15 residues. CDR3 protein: CASCPVGQFGSPLHF. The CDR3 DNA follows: TGTGCCAGCTGCCCCGTGGGACAGTTCGGATCACCCCTCCACTTT.

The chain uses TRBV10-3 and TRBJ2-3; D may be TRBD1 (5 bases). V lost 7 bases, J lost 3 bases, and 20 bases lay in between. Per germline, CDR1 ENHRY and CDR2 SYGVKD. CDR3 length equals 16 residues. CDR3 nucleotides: TGTGCCATCAAAAGGTGGACAAAGGACCGTACAGATACGCAGTATTTT. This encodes CAIKRWTKDRTDTQYF.

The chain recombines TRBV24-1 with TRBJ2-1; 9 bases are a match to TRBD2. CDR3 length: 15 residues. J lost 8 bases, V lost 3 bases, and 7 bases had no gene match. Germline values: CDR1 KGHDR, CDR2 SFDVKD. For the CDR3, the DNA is TGTGCCACCAGTGATCCCATAGCGGGGGCTGATGAGCAGTTCTTC. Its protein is CATSDPIAGADEQFF.

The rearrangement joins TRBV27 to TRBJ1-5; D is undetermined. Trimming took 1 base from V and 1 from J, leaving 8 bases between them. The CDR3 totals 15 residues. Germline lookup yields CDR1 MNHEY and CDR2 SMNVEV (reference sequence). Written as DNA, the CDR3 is TGTGCCAGCAGTTTATACTTGGGCAGCAATCAGCCCCAGCATTTT. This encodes CASSLYLGSNQPQHF.

This CDR3 is CASSTQVNTEAFF. DNA for the CDR3: TGTGCCAGCAGCACACAGGTCAACACTGAAGCTTTCTTT. This rearrangement joins TRBV7-6 to TRBJ1-1, with D perhaps matching TRBD1 (5 bases). The CDR3 totals 13 residues. CDR1 SGHVS and CDR2 FNYEAQ come from the germline V gene. The V end lost 5 bases, the J end lost 2 bases, and 9 bases lay between the germline ends.

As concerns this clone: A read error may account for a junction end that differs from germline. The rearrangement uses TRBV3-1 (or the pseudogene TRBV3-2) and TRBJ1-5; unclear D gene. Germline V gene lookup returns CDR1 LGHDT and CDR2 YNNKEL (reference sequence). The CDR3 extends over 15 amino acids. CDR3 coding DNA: TGTGCCAGCAGTCAAGAACAGCCCGAAGACCAGCCCCAGCATTTT. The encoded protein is CASSQEQPEDQPQHF.

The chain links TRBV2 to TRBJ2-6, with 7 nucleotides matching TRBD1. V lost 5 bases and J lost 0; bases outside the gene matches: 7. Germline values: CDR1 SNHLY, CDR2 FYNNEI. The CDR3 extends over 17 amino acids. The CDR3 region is CASSPGQFLSGANVLTF. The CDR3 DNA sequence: TGTGCCAGCAGTCCGGGACAGTTCCTCTCTGGGGCCAACGTCCTGACTTTC.

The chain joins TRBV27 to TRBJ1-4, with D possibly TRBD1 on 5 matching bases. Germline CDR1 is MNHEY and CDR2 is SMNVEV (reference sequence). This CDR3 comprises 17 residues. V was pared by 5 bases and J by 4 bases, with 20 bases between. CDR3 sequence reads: CASSPTPQGLNNEKLFF. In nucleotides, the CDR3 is TGTGCCAGCAGTCCAACCCCTCAGGGCTTGAATAATGAAAAACTGTTTTTT.

DNA of the CDR3: TGTGCCAGCAGCCTTAGACGGGACAGCTATGGCTACACCTTC. Its translation: CASSLRRDSYGYTF. This rearrangement joins TRBV14 to TRBJ1-2, with 7 bases that match TRBD1. This CDR3 has 14 residues. CDR1 and CDR2 (germline): SGHDN, FVKESK. V shed 4 bases, J shed 4 bases, and the junction held 6 bases outside the gene matches.

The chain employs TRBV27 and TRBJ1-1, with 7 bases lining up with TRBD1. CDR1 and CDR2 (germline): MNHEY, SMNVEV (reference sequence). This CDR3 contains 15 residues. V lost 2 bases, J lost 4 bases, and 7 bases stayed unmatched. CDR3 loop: CASSLTTGYGTEAFF. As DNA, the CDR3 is TGTGCCAGCAGTTTAACGACAGGGTATGGCACTGAAGCTTTCTTT.

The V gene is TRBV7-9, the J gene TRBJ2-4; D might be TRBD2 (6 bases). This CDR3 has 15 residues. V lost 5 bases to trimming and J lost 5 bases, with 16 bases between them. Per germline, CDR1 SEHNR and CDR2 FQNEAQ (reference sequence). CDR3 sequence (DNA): TGTGCCAGCAGCCCACGGGGGTCTCAAGAAAACATTCAGTACTTC. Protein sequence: CASSPRGSQENIQYF.

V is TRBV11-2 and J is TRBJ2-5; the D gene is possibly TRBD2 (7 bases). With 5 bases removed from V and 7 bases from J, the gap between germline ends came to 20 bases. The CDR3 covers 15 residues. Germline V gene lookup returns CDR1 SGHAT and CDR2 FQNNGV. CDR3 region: CASSLWGGTRGTQYF. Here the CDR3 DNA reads TGTGCCAGCAGCCTCTGGGGGGGGACCAGGGGGACCCAGTACTTC.

The chain's CDR3 is CASSQADRAFF. CDR3 coding DNA: TGCGCCAGCAGTCAGGCCGATAGAGCTTTCTTT. The rearrangement joins TRBV10-2 to TRBJ1-1; D not certain. The V gene's germline CDR1 is WSHSY and CDR2 SAAADI. V lost 5 bases to trimming and J lost 10 bases, with 11 bases between them. The CDR3 runs to 11 residues.

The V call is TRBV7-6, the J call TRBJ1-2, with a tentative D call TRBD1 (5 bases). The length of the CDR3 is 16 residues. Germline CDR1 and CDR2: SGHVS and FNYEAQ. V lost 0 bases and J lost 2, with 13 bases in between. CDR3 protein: CASSLAGPGSNYGYTF. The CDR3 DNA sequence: TGTGCCAGCAGCTTAGCAGGTCCAGGGTCCAACTATGGCTACACCTTC.

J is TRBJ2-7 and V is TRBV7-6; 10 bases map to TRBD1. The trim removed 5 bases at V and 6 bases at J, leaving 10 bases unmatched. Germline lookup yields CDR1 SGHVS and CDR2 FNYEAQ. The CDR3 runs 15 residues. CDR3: CASSNFRDRGREQYF. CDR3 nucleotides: TGTGCCAGCAGCAATTTCCGGGACAGGGGTCGCGAGCAGTACTTC.